This TCR beta chain came from a study of blood T cell repertoires in COVID-19. Looking at the study overall: Donors in the United States, Italy and Spain gave samples during acute or convalescent COVID-19. T cells, B-cell-depleted T cells, or PBMCs supplied cDNA or gDNA.

CDR3 length equals 15 residues. V lost 7 bases and J lost 5; bases outside the gene matches: 13. The germline V gene encodes CDR1 MDHEN and CDR2 SYDVKM. Original data processing: By means of reference gene primer amplification, nucleated cell counts were estimated. Method: immunoSEQ multiplex PCR; TCRdb's copy keeps in-frame clones and lacks some. That table supplies the V and J calls and clone size; D and trimming were determined from the DNA. This table has over 45,000 clones, approximately 89% appearing once. The specimen sequenced was peripheral blood. This TCR derives from a woman aged 80 or over with acute or convalescent COVID-19. V usage is TRBV28 and J usage is TRBJ2-5, with 7 bases identical to TRBD1. The CDR3 protein is CASNTNRGTGETQYF. CDR3 nucleotide sequence: TGTGCCAGCAATACCAACAGGGGAACGGGGGAGACCCAGTACTTC.